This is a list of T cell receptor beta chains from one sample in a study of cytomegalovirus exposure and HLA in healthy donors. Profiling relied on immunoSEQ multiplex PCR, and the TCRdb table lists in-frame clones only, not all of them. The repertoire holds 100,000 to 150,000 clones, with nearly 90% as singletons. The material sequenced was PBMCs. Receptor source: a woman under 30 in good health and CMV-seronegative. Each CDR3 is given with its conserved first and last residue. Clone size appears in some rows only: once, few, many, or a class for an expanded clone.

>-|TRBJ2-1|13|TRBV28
CASSLNSVNEQFF
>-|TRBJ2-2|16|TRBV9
CASSAHKRVNTGELFF
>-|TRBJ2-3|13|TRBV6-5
CASQRTGGDTQYF
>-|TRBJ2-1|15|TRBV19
CASTRLAGGYNEQFF
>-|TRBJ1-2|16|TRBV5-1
CASSSLGGQANYGYTF
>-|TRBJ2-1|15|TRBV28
CASSFSREGYNEQFF
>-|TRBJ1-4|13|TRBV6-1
CASGGHSAEKLFF
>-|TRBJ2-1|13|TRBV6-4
CASPGQGHNEQFF
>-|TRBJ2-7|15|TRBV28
CASSSTSGVSYEQYF
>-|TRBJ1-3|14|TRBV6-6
CASSYPAGGNTIYF
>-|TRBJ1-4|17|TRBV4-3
CASSRRQGAGGIRELFF
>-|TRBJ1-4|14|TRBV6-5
CASRSRTDNEKLFF
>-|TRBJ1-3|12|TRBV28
CASSSLGNTIYF
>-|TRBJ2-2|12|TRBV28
CASSLVTGELFF
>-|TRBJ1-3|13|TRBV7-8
CASSLGQGNTIYF
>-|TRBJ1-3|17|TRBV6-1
CASSESRVEVYGNTIYF
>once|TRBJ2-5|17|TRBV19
CASSDPGTILLQETQYF
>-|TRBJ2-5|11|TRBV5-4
CASSVEETQYF
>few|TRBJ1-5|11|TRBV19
CASSRGKPQHF
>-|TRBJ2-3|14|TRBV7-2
CASSSGTVTDTQYF
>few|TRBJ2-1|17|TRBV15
CATSRDGGVAGSDEQFF
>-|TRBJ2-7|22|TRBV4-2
CASSQDLAGPGLAGGPPYEQYF
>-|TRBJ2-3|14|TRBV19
CASSGLAGADTQYF
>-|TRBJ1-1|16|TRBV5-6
CASSIWTGAMNTEAFF
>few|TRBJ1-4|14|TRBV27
CASSGDSAVGRLFF
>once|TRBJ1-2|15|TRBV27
CASSPLDRAFYGYTF
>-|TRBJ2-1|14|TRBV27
CASSAVGGQNEQFF
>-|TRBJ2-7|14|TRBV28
CASRPWREGYEQYF
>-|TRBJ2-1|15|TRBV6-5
CASSSPGQWGNEQFF
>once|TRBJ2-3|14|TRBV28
CASKLGQSTDTQYF
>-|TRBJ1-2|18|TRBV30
CAWSVSLTTTTSNYGYTF
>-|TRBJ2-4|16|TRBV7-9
CASDWTGGASKNIQYF
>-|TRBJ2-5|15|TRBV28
CASTTLVGRQETQYF
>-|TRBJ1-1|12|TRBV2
CASSTGGRGAFF
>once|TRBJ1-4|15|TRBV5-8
CASPIGTEVNEKLFF
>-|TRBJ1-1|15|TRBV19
CASSYDGEANTEAFF
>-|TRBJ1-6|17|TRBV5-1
CASSFNPPGTGDSPLHF
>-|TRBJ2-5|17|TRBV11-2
CASSLEGAYHNQETQYF
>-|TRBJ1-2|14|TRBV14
CASSRVGQNYGYTF
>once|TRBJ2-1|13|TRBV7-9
CASKESSYNEQFF
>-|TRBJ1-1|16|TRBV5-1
CASSFWTGVMNTEAFF
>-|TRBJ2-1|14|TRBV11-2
CASSRSLDYNEQFF
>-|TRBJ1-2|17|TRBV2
CASSVLSGQEANYGYTF
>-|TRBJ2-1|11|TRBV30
CAWSDRGEQFF
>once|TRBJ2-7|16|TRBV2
CASSEAGLAGLYEQYF
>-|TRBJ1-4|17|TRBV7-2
CASSLGAGHSTNEKLFF
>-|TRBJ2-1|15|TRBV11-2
CASSLVLLARYEQFF
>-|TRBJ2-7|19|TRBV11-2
CASSLDQAGIFEGGYEQYF
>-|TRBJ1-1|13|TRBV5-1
CASSEGSHTEAFF
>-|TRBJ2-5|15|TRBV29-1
CSVGSAGEEQETQYF
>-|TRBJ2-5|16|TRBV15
CATSGGDRGKQETQYF
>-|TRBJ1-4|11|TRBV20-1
CSATERGKLFF
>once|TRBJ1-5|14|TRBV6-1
CASSVLYSNQPQHF
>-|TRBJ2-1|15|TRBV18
CASSPQRERINEQFF
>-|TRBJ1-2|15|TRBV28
CASSFSQGGLYGYTF
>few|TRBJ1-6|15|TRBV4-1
CASSQGWTGLSPLHF
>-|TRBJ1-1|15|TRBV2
CASSFDRGTNTEAFF
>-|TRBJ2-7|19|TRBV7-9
CASTNKGQGSSPGYYEQYF